This T cell receptor beta chain derives from a study of CD8 T cells in Susac syndrome (dated by TCRdb to the late 2010s). The study in broad terms: Whether CD8+ T cell activation and differentiation in Susac syndrome was antigen driven was tested using repertoire sequencing. Study-wide findings and limitations: The study acknowledged that relatively few individuals were included in the TCR sequencing and HLA analysis.

Peripheral blood CD8+ and CD4+ T cells from healthy donors, Susac syndrome patients and multiple sclerosis patients were profiled by high-throughput TCR beta sequencing. The healthy donors served as controls matched for age and sex. Bulk CD8+ and CD4+ T cells were purified by magnetic negative isolation, whereas CD8+ TEMRA cells were enriched by FACS. Blood was collected in EDTA tubes and processed within 24 hours, with PBMCs isolated through density gradient centrifugation. PBMCs intended for TCR sequencing were cryopreserved in liquid nitrogen and thawed later in a water bath at 37 degrees C. Purity of sorted or isolated CD4+, CD8+ and CD8+ TEMRA cells was at least 90%. RNA was extracted using the RNeasy kit, and about 0.45 to 1 microgram was reverse transcribed with random hexamers. The immunoSEQ multiplex PCR assay, covering 54 Vbeta and 13 Jbeta segments, was used to amplify TCR beta CDR3 regions. PCR amplification bias was corrected using a synthetic template baseline for primer optimization and computational correction. The published analysis was carried out like this. Reads were assigned to V, D and J genes according to IMGT and analyzed in immunoSEQ Analyzer, with only productive sequences retained. To calculate clonality, Shannon entropy was normalized by log2 of the number of productive unique sequences and then subtracted from one. For each patient and control, public and private clones were evaluated within the 100 most prevalent clones. Clones were defined as Susac-specific if absent from the healthy and MS cohorts, from 900 to 1,300 published viral clones and from other ImmuneACCESS disease sequences. The public reads were reanalyzed by TCRdb: fastp trimming at Q25, MiXCR alignment, in-frame beta chains only. Rows merge per CDR3 protein into single entries with the most common DNA and genes. What appears here as the V and J calls and clone size reflects TCRdb's work, not the paper's. The sample includes about 130,000 distinct CDR3 sequences, with more than 90% observed a single time. Around 0.087% of the sample goes to the ten largest clones.

Looking up the germline V gene yields CDR1 SNHLY and CDR2 FYNNEI. Ends trimmed: V by 6 bases, J by 2 bases; bases unmatched to a gene: 8. Its CDR3 holds 15 amino acids, cysteine through phenylalanine. Of all the DNA, just the CDR3 is kept, 45 bases in frame from base 1. Concerning this clonotype: No cognate antigen has been identified for it. No base qualities exist here, and no much larger clone lies one base off it.

The chain is encoded by TRBV2 joined to TRBJ1-1, with 8 central nucleotides matching TRBD1. The source material was CD4+ T cells from PBMCs. This sequence originates from a human donor in good health. The CDR3 reads CASRPRQGSNTEAFF. The sequenced DNA is TGTGCCAGCAGGCCTCGACAGGGGTCCAACACTGAAGCTTTCTTT.